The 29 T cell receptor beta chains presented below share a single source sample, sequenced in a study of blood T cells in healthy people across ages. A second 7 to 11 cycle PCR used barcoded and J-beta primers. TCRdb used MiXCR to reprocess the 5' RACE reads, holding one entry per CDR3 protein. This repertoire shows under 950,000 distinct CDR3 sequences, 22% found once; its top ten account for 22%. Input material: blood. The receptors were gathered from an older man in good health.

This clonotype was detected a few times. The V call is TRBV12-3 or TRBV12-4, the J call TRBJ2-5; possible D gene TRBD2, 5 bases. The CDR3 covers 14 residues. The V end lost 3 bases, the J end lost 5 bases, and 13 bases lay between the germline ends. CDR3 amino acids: CASSFGLPPETQYF. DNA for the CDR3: TGTGCCAGCAGTTTCGGACTCCCTCCGGAGACCCAGTACTTC.

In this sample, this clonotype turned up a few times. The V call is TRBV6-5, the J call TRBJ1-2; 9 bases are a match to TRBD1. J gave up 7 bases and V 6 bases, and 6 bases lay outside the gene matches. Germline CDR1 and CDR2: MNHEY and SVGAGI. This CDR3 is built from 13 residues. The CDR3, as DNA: TGTGCCAGCAGAGAACAGGGGGCAGGTGGCTACACCTTC. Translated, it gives CASREQGAGGYTF.

The CDR3: CSEGRDPNTGELFF. The CDR3 DNA follows: TGCAGCGAGGGCCGGGACCCCAACACCGGGGAGCTGTTTTTT. The gene calls are TRBV29-1 and TRBJ2-2; either TRBD1 or TRBD2 may supply D (5 bases each). The V and J ends lost 7 bases and 2 bases respectively, with 14 bases between them. Germline CDR1 and CDR2: SQVTM and ANQGSEA. The CDR3 has 14 amino acids.

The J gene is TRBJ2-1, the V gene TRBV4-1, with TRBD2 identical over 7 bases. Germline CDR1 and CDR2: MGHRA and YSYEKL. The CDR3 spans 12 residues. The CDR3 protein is CAAGESYNEQFF. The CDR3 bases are TGCGCGGCGGGGGAGTCCTACAATGAGCAGTTCTTC.

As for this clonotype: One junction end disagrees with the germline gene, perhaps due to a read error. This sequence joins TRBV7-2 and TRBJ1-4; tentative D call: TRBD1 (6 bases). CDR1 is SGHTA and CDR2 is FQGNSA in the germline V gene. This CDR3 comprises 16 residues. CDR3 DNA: TGTGCTAGCAGCTCCGGGGGGCGGGGAGTTAATGAAAAACTGTTTTTT. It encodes CASSSGGRGVNEKLFF.

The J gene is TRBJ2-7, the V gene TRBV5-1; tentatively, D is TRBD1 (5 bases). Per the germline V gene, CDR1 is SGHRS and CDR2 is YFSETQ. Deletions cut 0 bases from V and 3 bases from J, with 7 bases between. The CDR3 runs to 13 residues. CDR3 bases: TGCGCCAGCAGCTTGGCCAGGGACTACGAGCAGTACTTC. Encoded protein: CASSLARDYEQYF.

The CDR3 DNA follows: TGTGCCAGCAGTGAATTAGGACGAGGGGACCCCTACGAGCAGTACGTC. It yields the protein CASSELGRGDPYEQYV. V gene TRBV25-1 combines with J gene TRBJ2-7, with D possibly being TRBD1 or TRBD2 (5 bases each). The CDR3 has 16 amino acids. The germline gives CDR1 MGHDK, CDR2 SYGVNS. V lost 1 base and J 2 bases, leaving 15 bases between the germline ends.

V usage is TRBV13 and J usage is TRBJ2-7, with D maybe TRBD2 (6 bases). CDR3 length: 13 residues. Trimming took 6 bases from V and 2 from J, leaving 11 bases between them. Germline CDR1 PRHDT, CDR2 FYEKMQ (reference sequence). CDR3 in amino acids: CASRSGETYEQYV. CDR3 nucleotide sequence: TGTGCCAGCAGGTCGGGGGAAACCTACGAGCAGTACGTC.

In nucleotides, the CDR3 is TGCGCCAGCAGCTTCCCCCAGGTGCGGAATGAGCAGTTCTTC. Encoded protein: CASSFPQVRNEQFF. This chain uses TRBV5-1 with TRBJ2-1; D gene unclear. Germline values: CDR1 SGHRS, CDR2 YFSETQ. CDR3 size: 14 residues. With 2 bases removed from V and 7 bases from J, the gap between germline ends came to 13 bases.

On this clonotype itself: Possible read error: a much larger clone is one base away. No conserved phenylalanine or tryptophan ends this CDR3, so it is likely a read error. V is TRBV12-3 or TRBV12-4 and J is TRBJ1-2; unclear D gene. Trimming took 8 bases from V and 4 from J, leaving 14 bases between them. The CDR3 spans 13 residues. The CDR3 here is CASADTGSYGYTL. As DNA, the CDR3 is TGTGCCAGCGCCGATACGGGGAGCTATGGCTACACCCTC.

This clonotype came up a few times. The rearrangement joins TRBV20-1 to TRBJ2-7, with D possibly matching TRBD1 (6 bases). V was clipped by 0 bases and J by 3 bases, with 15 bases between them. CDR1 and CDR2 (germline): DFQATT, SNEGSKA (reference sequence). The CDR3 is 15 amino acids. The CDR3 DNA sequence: TGCAGTGCTAGAGATCGCCGAGGGGGAGTCTACGAGCAGTACTTC. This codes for CSARDRRGGVYEQYF.

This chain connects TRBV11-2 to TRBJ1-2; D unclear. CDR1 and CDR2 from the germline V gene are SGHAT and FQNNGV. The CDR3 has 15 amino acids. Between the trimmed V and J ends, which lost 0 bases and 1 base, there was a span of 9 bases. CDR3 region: CASSLDPSLNYGYTF. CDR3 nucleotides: TGTGCCAGCAGCTTAGACCCCTCACTTAACTATGGCTACACCTTC.

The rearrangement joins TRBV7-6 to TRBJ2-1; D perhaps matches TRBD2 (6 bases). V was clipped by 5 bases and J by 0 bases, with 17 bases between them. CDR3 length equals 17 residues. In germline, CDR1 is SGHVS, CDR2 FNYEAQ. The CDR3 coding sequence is TGTGCCAGCAGCCTCGCGTTATTAGCGGTCTCCTACAATGAGCAGTTCTTC. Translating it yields CASSLALLAVSYNEQFF.

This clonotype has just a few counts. The CDR3 here is CSALQGTRAFF. CDR3 nucleotides: TGCAGTGCTCTACAGGGAACAAGAGCTTTCTTT. The chain employs TRBV20-1 and TRBJ1-1, with TRBD1 as a possible D gene (6 bases). Germline values: CDR1 DFQATT, CDR2 SNEGSKA (reference sequence). This CDR3 is built from 11 residues. The V end lost 5 bases, the J end lost 10 bases, and 14 bases lay between the germline ends.

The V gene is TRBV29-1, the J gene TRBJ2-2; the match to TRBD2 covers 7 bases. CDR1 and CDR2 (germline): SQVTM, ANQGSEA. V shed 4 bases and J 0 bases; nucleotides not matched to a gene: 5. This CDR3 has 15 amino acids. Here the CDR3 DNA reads TGCAGCGTTGTAGTGGCGGGAGCGAACACCGGGGAGCTGTTTTTT. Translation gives CSVVVAGANTGELFF.

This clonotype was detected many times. For the CDR3, the DNA is TGTGCCAGCAGGCCACCTGGAGATACGCAGTATTTT. Encoded protein: CASRPPGDTQYF. The V gene is TRBV12-3 or TRBV12-4, the J gene TRBJ2-3; no definite D call. With 6 bases removed from V and 5 bases from J, the gap between germline ends came to 9 bases. The CDR3 consists of 12 residues.

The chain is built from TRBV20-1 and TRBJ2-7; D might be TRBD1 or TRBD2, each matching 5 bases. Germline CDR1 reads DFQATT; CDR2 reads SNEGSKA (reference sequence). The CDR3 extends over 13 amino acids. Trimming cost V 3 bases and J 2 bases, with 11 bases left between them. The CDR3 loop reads CSASSRETYEQYF. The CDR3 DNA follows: TGCAGTGCTAGTTCCAGGGAGACCTACGAGCAGTACTTC.

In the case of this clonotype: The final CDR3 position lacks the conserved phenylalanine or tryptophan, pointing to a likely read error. The CDR3 DNA reads TGTGCCAACAGCTTGGATGGCGGGGAAGCTTTCTCT. This gives the protein CANSLDGGEAFS. The chain carries TRBV7-9 and TRBJ1-1, with D hard to call. The V gene's germline CDR1 is SEHNR and CDR2 FQNEAQ (reference sequence). The CDR3 is 12 amino acids.

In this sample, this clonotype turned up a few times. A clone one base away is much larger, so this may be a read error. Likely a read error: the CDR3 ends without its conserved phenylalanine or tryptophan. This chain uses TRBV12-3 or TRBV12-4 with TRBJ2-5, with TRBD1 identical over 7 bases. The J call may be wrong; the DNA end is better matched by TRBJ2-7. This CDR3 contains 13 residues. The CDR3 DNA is TGTGCCAGCAGCCAAGGGGGCCCCTACGAGCAGTACCTC. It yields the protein CASSQGGPYEQYL.

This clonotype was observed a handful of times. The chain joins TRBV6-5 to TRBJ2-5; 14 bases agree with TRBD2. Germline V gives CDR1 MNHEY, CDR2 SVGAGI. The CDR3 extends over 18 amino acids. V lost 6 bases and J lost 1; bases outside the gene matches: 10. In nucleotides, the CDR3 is TGTGCCAGCAGCTACGCCAGGGGACTAGCGGGAGTCCAAGAGACCCAGTACTTC. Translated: CASSYARGLAGVQETQYF.

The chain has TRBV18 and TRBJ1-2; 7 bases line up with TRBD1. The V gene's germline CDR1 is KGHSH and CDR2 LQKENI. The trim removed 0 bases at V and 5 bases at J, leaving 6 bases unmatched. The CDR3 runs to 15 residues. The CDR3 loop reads CASSPPYDREYGYTF. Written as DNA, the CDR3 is TGTGCCAGCTCACCACCTTACGACAGGGAGTATGGCTACACCTTC.

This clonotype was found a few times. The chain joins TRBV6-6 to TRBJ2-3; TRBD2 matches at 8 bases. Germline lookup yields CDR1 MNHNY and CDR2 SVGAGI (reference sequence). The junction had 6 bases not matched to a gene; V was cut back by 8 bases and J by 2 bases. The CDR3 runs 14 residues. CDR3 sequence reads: CASLSSGYTDTQYF. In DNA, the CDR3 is TGTGCCAGCCTGTCTAGCGGGTACACAGATACGCAGTATTTT.

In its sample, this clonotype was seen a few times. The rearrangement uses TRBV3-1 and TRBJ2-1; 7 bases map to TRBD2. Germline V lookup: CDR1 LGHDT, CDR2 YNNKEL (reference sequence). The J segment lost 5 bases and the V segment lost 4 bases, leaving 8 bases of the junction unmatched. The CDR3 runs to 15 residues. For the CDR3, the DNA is TGTGCCAGCAGCCGAGGCACTAGCGCGGACAATGAGCAGTTCTTC. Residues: CASSRGTSADNEQFF.

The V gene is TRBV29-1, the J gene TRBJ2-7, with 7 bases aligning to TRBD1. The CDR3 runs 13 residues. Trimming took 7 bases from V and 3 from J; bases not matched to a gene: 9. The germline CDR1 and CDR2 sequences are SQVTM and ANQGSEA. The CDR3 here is CSARPHRGYEQYF. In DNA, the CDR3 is TGCAGCGCCCGACCCCACAGGGGCTACGAGCAGTACTTC.

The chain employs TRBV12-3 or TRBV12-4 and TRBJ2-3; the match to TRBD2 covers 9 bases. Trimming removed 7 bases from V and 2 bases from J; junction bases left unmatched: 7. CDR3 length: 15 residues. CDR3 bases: TGTGCCAGCACTAAGCGGGGGGTCAACACAGATACGCAGTATTTT. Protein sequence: CASTKRGVNTDTQYF.

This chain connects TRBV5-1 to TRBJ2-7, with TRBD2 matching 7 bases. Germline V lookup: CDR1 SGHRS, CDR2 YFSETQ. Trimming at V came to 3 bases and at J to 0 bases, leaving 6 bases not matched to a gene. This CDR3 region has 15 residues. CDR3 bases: TGCGCCAGCAGCTCCCAGCGGGGATACTCCTACGAGCAGTACTTC. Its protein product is CASSSQRGYSYEQYF.

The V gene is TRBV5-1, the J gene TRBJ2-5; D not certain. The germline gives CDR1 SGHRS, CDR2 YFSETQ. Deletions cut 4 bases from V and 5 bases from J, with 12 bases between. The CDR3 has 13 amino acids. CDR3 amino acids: CASSADLRETQYF. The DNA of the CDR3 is TGCGCCAGCAGCGCGGATTTAAGGGAGACCCAGTACTTC.

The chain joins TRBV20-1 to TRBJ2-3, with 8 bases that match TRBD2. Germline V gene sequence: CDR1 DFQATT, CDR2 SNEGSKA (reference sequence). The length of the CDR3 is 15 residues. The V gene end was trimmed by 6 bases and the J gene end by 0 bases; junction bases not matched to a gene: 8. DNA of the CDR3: TGCAGTGCAACCCGCGGGGGGAGAAGCACAGATACGCAGTATTTT. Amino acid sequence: CSATRGGRSTDTQYF.

The CDR3 nucleotides read TGTGCCACCATGAGGGAATTGGCTGGGGCCAACGTCCTGACTTTC. It translates to CATMRELAGANVLTF. The gene calls are TRBV27 and TRBJ2-6; D is possibly TRBD2 (5 bases). The CDR3 is 15 amino acids. V was shortened by 10 bases and J by 2 bases, with 15 bases between the two germline ends. CDR1 and CDR2 from the germline V gene are MNHEY and SMNVEV (reference sequence).